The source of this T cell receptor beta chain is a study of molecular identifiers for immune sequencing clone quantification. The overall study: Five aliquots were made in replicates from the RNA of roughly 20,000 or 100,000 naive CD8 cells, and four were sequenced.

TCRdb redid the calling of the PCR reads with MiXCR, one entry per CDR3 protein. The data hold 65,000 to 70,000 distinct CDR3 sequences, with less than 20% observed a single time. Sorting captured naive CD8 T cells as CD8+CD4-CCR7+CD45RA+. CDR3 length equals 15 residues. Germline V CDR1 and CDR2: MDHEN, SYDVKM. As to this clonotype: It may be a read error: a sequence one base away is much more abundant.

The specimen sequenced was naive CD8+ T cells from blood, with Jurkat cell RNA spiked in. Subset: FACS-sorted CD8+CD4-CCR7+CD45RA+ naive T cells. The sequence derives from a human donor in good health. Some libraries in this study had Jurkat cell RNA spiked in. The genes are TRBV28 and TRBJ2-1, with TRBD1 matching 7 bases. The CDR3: CASSLDRDIDNEQSF. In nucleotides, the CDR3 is TGTGCCAGCAGTTTAGACAGGGATATCGACAATGAGCAGTCCTTC.